Shown below are 18 T cell receptor beta chains from a single sample sequenced in a study of blood T cell repertoires in COVID-19. The protocol was immunoSEQ multiplex PCR, while the TCRdb copy is restricted to in-frame clones and leaves out a portion. The repertoire consists of some 310,000 clones, with 89% occurring once and the leading ten covering about a tenth. Sequencing input: PBMCs or T cells enriched from blood (not recorded which). These receptors came from a woman under 40 who had recovered from COVID-19.

Written as DNA, the CDR3 is TGTGCCAGCAGCCAAGATTTTGGGGTTCGGGGTAATTCACCCCTCCACTTT. As protein: CASSQDFGVRGNSPLHF. The chain carries TRBV4-2 and TRBJ1-6, with unresolved D. Germline assignment: CDR1 LGHNA and CDR2 YNFKEQ. This CDR3 spans 17 amino acids. V lost 0 bases and J lost 6, with 15 bases in between.

The rearrangement uses TRBV5-1 and TRBJ2-5, with D tentatively TRBD2 (5 bases). CDR1 is SGHRS, CDR2 YFSETQ, per germline. This CDR3 spans 17 amino acids. The germline V and J ends were trimmed by 0 bases and 5 bases, with 20 bases remaining between them. The CDR3 sequence is CASSLAVSGSGEETQYF. CDR3 coding DNA: TGCGCCAGCAGCTTGGCCGTATCAGGATCCGGGGAGGAGACCCAGTACTTC.

CDR3 residues: CASLPWGAAATEAFF. The CDR3 DNA is TGTGCCAGCTTACCCTGGGGAGCAGCGGCCACTGAAGCTTTCTTT. The chain is built from TRBV3-1 (or the pseudogene TRBV3-2) and TRBJ1-1; D uncertain. Trimming stripped 8 bases from V and 4 bases from J, with 20 bases between. Germline lookup yields CDR1 LGHDT and CDR2 YNNKEL (reference sequence). The CDR3 extends over 15 amino acids.

Concerning this clone: The DNA is left out, because the CDR3 cannot be placed on it with certainty; the CDR3 is given as TCRdb lists it. The chain is built from TRBV28 and TRBJ2-6; the listed D gene, TRBD2, was not tested against the DNA. Including both end residues, the CDR3 is 15 amino acids long. The germline gives CDR1 MDHEN, CDR2 SYDVKM. CDR3 protein: CASSSSGSGANVLTF.

V and J are TRBV6-5 and TRBJ2-1, with no clear D. This CDR3 region has 15 residues. Looked up from germline, CDR1 is MNHEY and CDR2 is SVGAGI. V dropped 0 bases and J dropped 3 bases, with 9 bases sitting between them. The CDR3 region has the DNA TGTGCCAGCAGTTACTCGCAAACTATCTACAATGAGCAGTTCTTC. Protein product: CASSYSQTIYNEQFF.

The gene calls are TRBV6-5 and TRBJ1-1, with a tentative D call TRBD1 (6 bases). The CDR3 is 13 amino acids. CDR1 is MNHEY and CDR2 is SVGAGI in the germline V gene. The V end lost 5 bases, the J end lost 10 bases, and 17 bases lay between the germline ends. The CDR3 spells CASSTPTGTTAFF. CDR3 sequence (DNA): TGTGCCAGCAGTACGCCGACAGGTACTACAGCTTTCTTT.

The chain has TRBV5-4 and TRBJ2-1, with D possibly being TRBD2 (6 bases). The CDR3 covers 15 residues. Deletions cut 4 bases from V and 0 bases from J, with 11 bases between. Germline-derived CDR1 and CDR2 are SGHNT and YYREEE (reference sequence). In DNA, the CDR3 is TGTGCCAGCAGCCTACCGGGACTCTCCTACAATGAGCAGTTCTTC. This gives the protein CASSLPGLSYNEQFF.

This chain uses TRBV11-3 with TRBJ2-1, with 15 positions matching TRBD2. After removal of 4 bases from V and 7 bases from J, the junction contained 5 bases not matched to a gene. The germline V gene encodes CDR1 SGHNT and CDR2 YENEEA. The CDR3 covers 16 residues. This chain's CDR3 is CASSSGLAGGRNEQFF. CDR3 coding DNA: TGTGCCAGCAGCTCCGGACTAGCGGGAGGGAGGAATGAGCAGTTCTTC.

In its sample, this clone was seen a few times. The gene calls are TRBV7-2 and TRBJ1-3; D unresolved. V lost 4 bases and J 0 bases, leaving 7 bases between the germline ends. From germline, CDR1 is SGHTA and CDR2 FQGNSA. The CDR3 spans 14 residues. The CDR3 coding sequence is TGTGCCAGCAGCTCGGGTAGCTCTGGAAACACCATATATTTT. Encoded protein: CASSSGSSGNTIYF.

The chain uses TRBV6-1 and TRBJ1-3, with D possibly matching TRBD1 (5 bases). Between the trimmed V and J ends, which lost 2 bases and 4 bases, there was a span of 9 bases. This CDR3 is built from 14 residues. Germline V gene lookup returns CDR1 MNHNS and CDR2 SASEGT. The CDR3 DNA is TGTGCCAGCAGTGAACAGGGATTAGGAAACACCATATATTTT. This translates into CASSEQGLGNTIYF.

The chain is built from TRBV7-2 and TRBJ2-5; tentative D call: TRBD2 (6 bases). V gave up 0 bases and J gave up 2 bases, with 16 bases separating them. From germline, CDR1 is SGHTA and CDR2 FQGNSA. This CDR3 region has 17 residues. CDR3 nucleotide sequence: TGTGCCAGCAGCTTAGCGGCGGGTGGGGGGATACAAGAGACCCAGTACTTC. Translating gives CASSLAAGGGIQETQYF.

This chain uses TRBV3-1 (or the pseudogene TRBV3-2) with TRBJ1-2, with 7 bases matching TRBD1. V was pared by 5 bases and J by 4 bases, with 10 bases of the junction left unmatched. CDR1 is LGHDT, CDR2 YNNKEL, per germline (reference sequence). The CDR3 contains 15 residues. Here the CDR3 reads CASSATAAGGYGYTF. The CDR3 bases are TGTGCCAGCAGCGCCACCGCGGCAGGGGGCTATGGCTACACCTTC.

The chain joins TRBV9 to TRBJ2-2; the match to TRBD2 covers 13 bases. V shed 4 bases and J 6 bases; nucleotides not matched to a gene: 9. Germline CDR1 is SGDLS and CDR2 is YYNGEE. The CDR3 has 17 amino acids. The DNA for the CDR3 is TGTGCCAGCAGCCCAGGACTAGCGGGAGTAAAGGCCGGGGAGCTGTTTTTT. The encoded protein is CASSPGLAGVKAGELFF.

The V and J genes are TRBV15 and TRBJ2-3, with TRBD2 identical over 12 bases. The CDR3 spans 19 residues. Germline V gene data show CDR1 as LNHNV and CDR2 as YYDKDF (reference sequence). V shed 5 bases and J 5 bases; nucleotides not matched to a gene: 17. This chain's CDR3 is CATSRTITPSGRAQDTQYF. CDR3 DNA sequence: TGTGCCACCAGCCGAACGATTACACCTAGCGGGAGGGCACAAGATACGCAGTATTTT.

In its sample, this clone was seen a few times. The chain combines TRBV28 with TRBJ2-7; 9 positions agree with TRBD1. Germline CDR1 reads MDHEN; CDR2 reads SYDVKM. V shed 6 bases, J shed 1 base, and the junction held 10 bases outside the gene matches. The CDR3 loop spans 16 amino acids. CDR3 loop: CASRDLTGTGSYEQYF. For the CDR3, the DNA is TGTGCCAGCAGGGACCTCACCGGGACAGGGTCCTACGAGCAGTACTTC. The full variable domain, with the rest looked up from reference TRBV28 and TRBJ2-7, is DVKVTQSSRYLVKRTGEKVFLECVQDMDHENMFWYRQDPGLGLRLIYFSYDVKMKEKGDIPEGYSVSREKKERFSLILESASTNQTSMYLCASRDLTGTGSYEQYFGPGTRLTVT.

This chain uses TRBV30 with TRBJ1-2, with D tentatively TRBD1 (5 bases). V lost 0 bases, J lost 4 bases, and 21 bases lay in between. Germline V gene data show CDR1 as GTSNPN and CDR2 as SVGIG (reference sequence). The CDR3 loop spans 17 amino acids. CDR3 nucleotide sequence: TGTGCCTGGAGTGTACGCAGGGATCCCGGCTGGCGCTATGGCTACACCTTC. Protein: CAWSVRRDPGWRYGYTF.

The chain is built from TRBV28 and TRBJ1-1, with a tentative D call TRBD1 (5 bases). V dropped 4 bases and J dropped 3 bases, with 24 bases sitting between them. Germline CDR1 is MDHEN and CDR2 is SYDVKM. The CDR3 is made up of 18 amino acids. CDR3 amino acids: CASSSTTFRVLYYTEAFF. CDR3 DNA sequence: TGTGCCAGCAGTTCCACCACATTCAGGGTTCTCTATTACACTGAAGCTTTCTTT.

This clone is a singleton in its sample. This sequence joins TRBV30 and TRBJ1-3, with D unresolved. V lost 3 bases and J lost 1, with 10 bases in between. The CDR3 has 14 amino acids. Germline V gives CDR1 GTSNPN, CDR2 SVGIG (reference sequence). CDR3 region: CAWSHKMSGNTIYF. The DNA of the CDR3 is TGTGCCTGGAGCCACAAGATGTCTGGAAACACCATATATTTT.